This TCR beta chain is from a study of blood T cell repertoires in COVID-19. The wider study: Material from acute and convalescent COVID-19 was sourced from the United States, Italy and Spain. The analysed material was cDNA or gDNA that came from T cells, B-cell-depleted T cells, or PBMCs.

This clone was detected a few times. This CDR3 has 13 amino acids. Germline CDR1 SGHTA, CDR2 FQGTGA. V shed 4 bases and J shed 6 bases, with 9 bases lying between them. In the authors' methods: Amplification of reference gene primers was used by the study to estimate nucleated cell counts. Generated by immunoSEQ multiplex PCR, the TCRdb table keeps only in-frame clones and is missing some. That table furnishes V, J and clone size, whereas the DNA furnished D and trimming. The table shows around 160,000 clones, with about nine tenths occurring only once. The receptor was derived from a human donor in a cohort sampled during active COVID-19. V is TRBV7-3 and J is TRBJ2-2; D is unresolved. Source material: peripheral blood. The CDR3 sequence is CASSSRSAGELFF. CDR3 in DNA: TGTGCCAGCAGCTCGAGGTCTGCCGGGGAGCTGTTTTTT.